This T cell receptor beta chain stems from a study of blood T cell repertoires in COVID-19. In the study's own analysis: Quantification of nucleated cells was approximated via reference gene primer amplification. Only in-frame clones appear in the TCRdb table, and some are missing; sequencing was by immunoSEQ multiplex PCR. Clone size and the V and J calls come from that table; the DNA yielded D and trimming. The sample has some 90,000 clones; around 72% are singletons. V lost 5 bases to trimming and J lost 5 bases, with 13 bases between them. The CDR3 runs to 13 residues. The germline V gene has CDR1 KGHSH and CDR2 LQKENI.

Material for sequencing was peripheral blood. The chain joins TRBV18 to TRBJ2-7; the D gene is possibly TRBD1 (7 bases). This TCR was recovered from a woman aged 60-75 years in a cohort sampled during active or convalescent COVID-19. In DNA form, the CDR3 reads TGTGCCAGCTCATCCGACAGGGAGGACGAGCAGTACTTC. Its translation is CASSSDREDEQYF.